This T cell receptor (beta chain) was sequenced for a study of CD8 T cells in ankylosing spondylitis. Each TCR beta library was made by quantitative 5'-RACE that incorporated molecular barcodes. MiXCR, applied by TCRdb to the 5' RACE reads, yields one record per CDR3 protein. Altogether approximately 100,000 distinct CDR3 sequences are present, 7.5% to 9% being singletons, with the ten largest covering 9.9%. General observations from the study: Within matched ankylosing spondylitis synovial fluid, disease-linked clones were reportedly significantly enriched.

Per germline, CDR1 LGHNT and CDR2 FRNRAP. The CDR3 totals 13 residues. V was shortened by 6 bases and J by 3 bases, with 11 bases between the two germline ends. This clonotype appeared many times. The antigen remains undetermined. The clonotype originates from a male donor with ankylosing spondylitis or in good health (not recorded which). Sequenced sample: blood, either unsorted or a sorted T cell fraction (not recorded which). V usage is TRBV12-5 and J usage is TRBJ2-5; D gene ambiguous. The CDR3 coding sequence is TGTGCTAGTGGCCCCCCCGCCGAAGAGACCCAGTACTTC. It encodes CASGPPAEETQYF. Full variable domain (missing parts from reference TRBV12-5 and TRBJ2-5): DARVTQTPRHKVTEMGQEVTMRCQPILGHNTVFWYRQTMMQGLELLAYFRNRAPLDDSGMPKDRFSAEMPDATLATLKIQPSEPRDSAVYFCASGPPAEETQYFGPGTRLLVL.